This is a list of T cell receptor beta chains from one sample in a study of cytomegalovirus exposure and HLA in healthy donors. Sequencing used immunoSEQ multiplex PCR; TCRdb keeps in-frame clones, though not all of them. Of fewer than 90,000 clones listed, 78% were seen once; the top ten hold roughly 2.5%. The sequencing input was PBMCs. These receptors originate from a male donor in good health and CMV-seropositive. The CDR3 runs from the conserved cysteine through the conserved F or W. The D gene is left open where the match is weak.

v_gene,j_gene,d_gene,CDR3aa
TRBV6-1,TRBJ2-5,TRBD1,CASSGHRGQETQYF
TRBV5-4,TRBJ2-3,-,CASSLAGRRPDTQYF
TRBV6-5,TRBJ2-7,TRBD2,CASSRTSGSTYEQYF
TRBV5-1,TRBJ2-1,TRBD2,CASSLTTSGSYNEQFF
TRBV14,TRBJ2-1,TRBD2,CASRTSVLNEQFF
TRBV15,TRBJ2-2,-,CATSPNPDSANTGELFF
TRBV14,TRBJ2-3,TRBD2,CASSQVWLAASTDTQYF
TRBV6-5,TRBJ2-3,TRBD1,CASSPGTGHTDTQYF
TRBV7-9,TRBJ2-7,-,CASSSTGTPKGEQYF
TRBV4-2,TRBJ2-2,-,CASSQTRGAGELFF
TRBV30,TRBJ1-2,TRBD1,CAWDRGNYGYTF
TRBV19,TRBJ1-5,TRBD1,CASSVITGGGQPQHF
TRBV6-6,TRBJ2-1,TRBD1,CASRNGQGADEQFF
TRBV5-1,TRBJ2-2,TRBD1,CASSLPDRGRSGELFF
TRBV28,TRBJ2-7,-,CASSVSVSYEQYF
TRBV30,TRBJ2-2,-,CAWSVLGPRAGELFF